This TCR beta chain appears in the sequencing data of a study of Graves' ophthalmopathy and Graves' hyperthyroidism (dated by TCRdb to 2016 to 2019). The study in broad terms: Peripheral blood samples were taken at the time of initial diagnosis, before any treatment was given. The study used signatures of the TCR beta repertoire to tell Graves' ophthalmopathy apart from Graves' hyperthyroidism and to predict which patients would progress to ophthalmopathy. In total, 135 blood samples were TCR-sequenced: 43 ophthalmopathy, some 72 hyperthyroidism and some 17 hyperthyroidism-to-ophthalmopathy patients. To explore V-J signatures that separate ophthalmopathy from hyperthyroidism, a discovery set of about 96 patients was enrolled, consisting of more than 40 with ophthalmopathy and roughly 57 with stable hyperthyroidism. For independent validation, a separate cohort was made up of approximately 19 hyperthyroidism patients plus 17 patients who later progressed from hyperthyroidism to ophthalmopathy. In over 5 hyperthyroidism patients, the T-cell repertoires found in thyroid tissue were compared with those found in blood. Once sampling was done, hyperthyroidism patients were given methimazole at a starting dose of 30 mg daily, while ophthalmopathy patients were given high-dose intravenous methylprednisolone. The 85 to 100 discovery patients were divided at random into training and test sets in a 7:3 ratio. Broader findings and caveats from the paper: In cross-validation, the 13-signature model distinguished ophthalmopathy from stable hyperthyroidism with around 90% sensitivity and around 83% specificity, while in the test set the corresponding values were about 80% and 75%. Most expanded thyroid clonotypes with frequency above 0.001 were also detected in blood, suggesting blood repertoires may reflect the thyroid immune response. In validation, the model predicted ophthalmopathy progression with more than 55% sensitivity and approximately 75% specificity; 12 predicted patients were CT-confirmed with GO in a median of about 6.2 months. No statistical method was used to predetermine the sample size, and group allocation was not hidden from the investigators.

Stable hyperthyroidism was defined as no progression to ophthalmopathy within 18 months of follow-up. Hyperthyroidism patients were newly diagnosed, with disease duration under 2 months, and aged 18 to 65 years. Patients with other autoimmune diseases, uncontrolled infections, pregnancy or lactation were excluded. Diagnosis relied on clinical symptoms, serum thyroxine, TRAb, thyroid ultrasound and orbital computed tomography. Using Ficoll-Paque density gradient centrifugation, PBMCs were isolated from about 9.2 ml of fresh peripheral blood. Trizol reagent was used to extract the total RNA, and its quality was then checked on an Agilent 2100 Bioanalyzer. For repertoire sequencing, TCR beta CDR3 regions were amplified from RNA transcripts. HTBI primers and the Qiagen OneStep RT-PCR kit were used in a first-round RT-PCR, which was followed by a second-round multiplex PCR, size selection and purification. Sequencing of the libraries was carried out on an Illumina HiSeq2000 in paired-end mode with 100 bp reads. The original methods were these. Reads were processed with SOAPnuke, discarding reads with adapters, uncalled bases, mean Phred below 15, or no exact constant-primer or identifier match. COPE v1.2.5 was used to merge high-quality paired reads. Each unique nucleotide sequence was treated as a clonotype, and MiTCR v1.1 was used to align the clonotypes to the IMGT TRB V, D and J references. The analysis was limited to V-J combinations with a frequency above 0.0001, which together covered around 99% of the repertoires. A TCR clonal expansion and chaos score per V-J combination was defined as the ratio of F50 clonal expansion to chaos observed in the TCRdist matrix. Welch's t-statistics and random forest were used to reduce the features to approximately 13 V-J combinations, which were then used as input to a naive Bayes classifier. Thyroid-blood repertoire similarity was quantified with the Morisita-Horn index. The public reads were reanalyzed by TCRdb: fastp trimming at Q25, MiXCR alignment, in-frame beta chains only. Rows are unified per CDR3 protein, each entry keeping the most common DNA and genes. TCRdb's processing, not the study's, gives the V and J calls here. Here the sample has 400,000 to 500,000 distinct CDR3 sequences; about 21% occur a single time. Under 3% of the sample comes from the top ten.

This clonotype was seen ten or more times. The antigen this receptor binds is unknown. The record has no base qualities; no much larger clone is one base away. CDR1 and CDR2 are drawn from the germline V gene (reference sequence): LNHDA, SQIVND. The CDR3 sequence holds 15 residues, the cysteine and phenylalanine included. Only CDR3 DNA is held: 45 bases, read in frame from base 1. Compared with germline, V lacks 3 bases and J lacks 2 bases; bases without a gene match: 4. The receptor chain draws on TRBV19 and TRBJ1-5, and 7 junctional nucleotides match TRBD1. Sample: peripheral blood. The sequence derives from a woman aged 18 to 35 with stable Graves' hyperthyroidism. Donor details come from another sample of the same person, matched by shared clones. CDR3 protein: CASSIHTGGNQPQHF. The nucleotide sequence reads as follows: TGTGCCAGTAGTATCCACACAGGGGGCAATCAGCCCCAGCATTTT.